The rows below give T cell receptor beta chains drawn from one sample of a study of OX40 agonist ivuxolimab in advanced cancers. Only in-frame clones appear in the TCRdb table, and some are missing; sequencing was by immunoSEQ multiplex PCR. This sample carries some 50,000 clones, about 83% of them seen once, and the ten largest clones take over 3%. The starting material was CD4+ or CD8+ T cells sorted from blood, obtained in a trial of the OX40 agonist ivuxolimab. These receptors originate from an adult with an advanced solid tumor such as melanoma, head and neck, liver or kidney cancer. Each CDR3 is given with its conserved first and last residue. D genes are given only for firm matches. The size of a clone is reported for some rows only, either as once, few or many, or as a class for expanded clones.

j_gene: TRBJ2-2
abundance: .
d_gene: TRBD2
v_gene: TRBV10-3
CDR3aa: CAISNSGASNTGELFF
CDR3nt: TGTGCCATCAGTAATAGCGGGGCCTCGAACACCGGGGAGCTGTTTTTT

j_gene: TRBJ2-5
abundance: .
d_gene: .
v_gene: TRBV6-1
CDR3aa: CASSEYQATPERGQYF
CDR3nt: TGTGCCAGCAGTGAATATCAGGCGACCCCTGAGAGGGGCCAGTACTTC

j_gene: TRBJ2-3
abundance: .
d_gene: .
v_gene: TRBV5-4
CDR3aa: CASSSPPPAGDTQYF
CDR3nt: TGTGCCAGCAGCTCCCCCCCGCCAGCGGGAGATACGCAGTATTTT

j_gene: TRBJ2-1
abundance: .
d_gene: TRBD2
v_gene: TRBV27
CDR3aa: CASSFRTPRTSRRYEQFF
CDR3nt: TGTGCCAGCAGTTTTCGGACACCCAGGACTAGCAGGAGGTATGAGCAGTTCTTC

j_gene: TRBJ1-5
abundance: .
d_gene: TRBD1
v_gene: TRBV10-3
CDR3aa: CAISLDRFNQPQHF
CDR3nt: TGTGCCATCAGCTTGGACAGGTTCAATCAGCCCCAGCATTTT

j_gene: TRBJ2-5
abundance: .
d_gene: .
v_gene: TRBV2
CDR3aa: CASNGGLAQETQYF
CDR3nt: TGTGCCAGTAACGGGGGGCTAGCTCAAGAGACCCAGTACTTC

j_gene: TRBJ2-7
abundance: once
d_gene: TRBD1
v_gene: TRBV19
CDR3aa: CASSTHGTGSNEQYF
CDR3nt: TGTGCCAGTAGTACCCACGGGACAGGGAGTAACGAGCAGTACTTC

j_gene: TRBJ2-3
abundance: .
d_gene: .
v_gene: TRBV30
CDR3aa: CAWTSVSDTQYF
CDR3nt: TGTGCCTGGACTAGCGTTTCAGATACGCAGTATTTT

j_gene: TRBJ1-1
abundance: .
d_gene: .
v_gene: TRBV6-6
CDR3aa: CASSYRQLNTEAFF
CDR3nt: TGTGCCAGCAGTTATAGACAGCTGAACACTGAAGCTTTCTTT

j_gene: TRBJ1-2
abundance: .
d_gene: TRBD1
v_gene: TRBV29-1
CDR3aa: CSVHRGVGYGYTF
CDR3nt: TGCAGCGTTCACAGGGGAGTAGGCTATGGCTACACCTTC

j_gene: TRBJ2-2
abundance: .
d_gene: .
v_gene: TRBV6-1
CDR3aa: CATSTTGELFF
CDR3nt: TGTGCCACCTCGACCACCGGGGAGCTGTTTTTT

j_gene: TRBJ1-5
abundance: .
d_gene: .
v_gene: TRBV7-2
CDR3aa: CASSLTGQPQHF
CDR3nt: TGTGCCAGCAGCTTAACAGGTCAGCCCCAGCATTTT

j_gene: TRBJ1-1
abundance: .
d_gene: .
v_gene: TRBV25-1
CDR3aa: CASTRGSSTEAFF
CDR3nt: TGTGCCAGCACCCGAGGATCCTCCACTGAAGCTTTCTTT

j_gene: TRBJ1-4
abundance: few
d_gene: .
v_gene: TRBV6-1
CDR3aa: CASSGQTGPNEKLFF
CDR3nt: TGTGCCAGCAGTGGACAAACAGGGCCTAATGAAAAACTGTTTTTT

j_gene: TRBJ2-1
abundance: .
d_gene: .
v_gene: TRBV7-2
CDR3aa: CASSLTARGPYNEQFF
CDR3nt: TGTGCCAGCAGCTTAACCGCCAGGGGACCCTACAATGAGCAGTTCTTC

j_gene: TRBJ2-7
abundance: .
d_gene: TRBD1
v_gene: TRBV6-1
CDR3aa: CASSELPGQGYEQYF
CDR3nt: TGTGCCAGCAGTGAGCTCCCGGGACAGGGCTACGAGCAGTACTTC

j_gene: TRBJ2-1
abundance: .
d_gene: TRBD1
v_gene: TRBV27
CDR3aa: CASTADRGGYNEQFF
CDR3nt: TGTGCCAGCACCGCAGACAGGGGGGGCTACAATGAGCAGTTCTTC

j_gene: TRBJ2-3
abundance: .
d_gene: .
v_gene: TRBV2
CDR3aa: CASTGDSTDTQYF
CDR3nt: TGTGCCAGCACCGGAGACAGCACAGATACGCAGTATTTT

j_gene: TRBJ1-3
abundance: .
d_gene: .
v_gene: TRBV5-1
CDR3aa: CASSLEAGGNTIYF
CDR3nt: TGCGCCAGCAGCTTGGAGGCAGGAGGGAACACCATATATTTT

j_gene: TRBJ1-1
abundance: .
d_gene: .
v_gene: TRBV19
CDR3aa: CASSILGRENTEAFF
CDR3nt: TGTGCCAGTAGTATCTTGGGACGAGAGAACACTGAAGCTTTCTTT